This T cell receptor beta chain was documented in a study of cytomegalovirus exposure and HLA in healthy donors. There are a few counts of this clone. What it binds is unknown. General study points: Further analysis was carried out later, and it showed several of the most significant clusters appearing linked to common viral pathogens.

This PCR relied on a set of 60 Vbeta primers and 13 Jbeta primers. The method was immunoSEQ multiplex PCR; TCRdb's version includes in-frame clones alone and lacks a portion of them. The sample contains around 190,000 clones, around four fifths of which appear only once. Germline-derived CDR1 and CDR2 are SQVTM and ANQGSEA. V lost 0 bases, J lost 3 bases, and 9 bases lay in between. This CDR3 is built from 14 residues. The sequencing sample was made of PBMCs. The rearrangement uses TRBV29-1 and TRBJ1-5; no firm D call. This sequence was found in a man aged 35 to 55 in good health and CMV-seropositive. The DNA of the CDR3 is TGCAGCGTTGAAGATCCGTTTTCCAATCAGCCCCAGCATTTT. Protein product: CSVEDPFSNQPQHF.